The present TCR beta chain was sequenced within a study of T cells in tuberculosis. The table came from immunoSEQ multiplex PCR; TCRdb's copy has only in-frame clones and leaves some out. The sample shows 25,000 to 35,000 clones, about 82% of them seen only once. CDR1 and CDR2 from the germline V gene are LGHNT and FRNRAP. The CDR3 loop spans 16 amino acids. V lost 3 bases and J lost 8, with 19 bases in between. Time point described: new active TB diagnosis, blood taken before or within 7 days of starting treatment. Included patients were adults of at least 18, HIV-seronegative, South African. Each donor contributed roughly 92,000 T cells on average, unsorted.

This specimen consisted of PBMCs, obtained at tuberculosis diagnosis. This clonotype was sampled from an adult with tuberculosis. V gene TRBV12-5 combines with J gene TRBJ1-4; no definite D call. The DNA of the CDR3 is TGTGCTAGTGGTTTACAGCAGACCCTCAGTAGGGAAAAACTGTTTTTT. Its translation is CASGLQQTLSREKLFF. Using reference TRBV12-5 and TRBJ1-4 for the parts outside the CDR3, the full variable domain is DARVTQTPRHKVTEMGQEVTMRCQPILGHNTVFWYRQTMMQGLELLAYFRNRAPLDDSGMPKDRFSAEMPDATLATLKIQPSEPRDSAVYFCASGLQQTLSREKLFFGSGTQLSVL.